The 18 T cell receptor beta chains listed next were all sequenced from one sample in a study of blood T cell repertoires in COVID-19. Sequencing was performed with immunoSEQ multiplex PCR; in TCRdb, only in-frame clones are kept and a portion is missing. The table has about 350,000 clones, almost 90% seen once. Sequenced: PBMCs or T cells enriched from blood (not recorded which). The receptors come from a woman in her twenties or thirties who had been exposed to COVID-19.

The V and J genes are TRBV19 and TRBJ1-3, with D unclear. V was pared by 5 bases and J by 3 bases, with 11 bases between. This CDR3 comprises 14 residues. The germline V gene has CDR1 LNHDA and CDR2 SQIVND (reference sequence). CDR3 nucleotide sequence: TGTGCCAGTAGTCGTGAGGAGCTTGGAAACACCATATATTTT. As protein: CASSREELGNTIYF.

J is TRBJ2-7 and V is TRBV25-1, with 11 positions matching TRBD2. Germline V lookup: CDR1 MGHDK, CDR2 SYGVNS. V shed 3 bases and J 2 bases; nucleotides not matched to a gene: 3. The CDR3 is made up of 15 amino acids. In DNA, the CDR3 is TGTGCCAGCAGTGATACTAGCGGGAGTCCCTACGAGCAGTACTTC. Translating it yields CASSDTSGSPYEQYF.

The V and J genes are TRBV7-8 and TRBJ2-3, with D possibly being TRBD2 (6 bases). Between the trimmed V and J ends, which lost 11 bases and 1 base, there was a span of 22 bases. This CDR3 spans 16 amino acids. Germline-derived CDR1 and CDR2 are SGHVS and FQNEAQ. The chain's CDR3 is CAETQWWSSGTDTQYF. The CDR3 DNA reads as TGTGCCGAGACCCAGTGGTGGTCTAGCGGCACAGATACGCAGTATTTT.

The chain uses TRBV15 and TRBJ2-1; weak D call: TRBD2 (5 bases). This CDR3 has 17 residues. Per germline, CDR1 LNHNV and CDR2 YYDKDF (reference sequence). Trimming took 1 base from V and 9 from J, leaving 22 bases between them. The CDR3 nucleotides read TGTGCCACCAGCAGAGTCCCTGGCGGGTCCGGCGGTAGTGAGCAGTTCTTC. This sequence encodes CATSRVPGGSGGSEQFF.

The chain employs TRBV3-1 (or the pseudogene TRBV3-2) and TRBJ2-7; D is perhaps TRBD1 (6 bases). This CDR3 has 17 amino acids. Germline lookup yields CDR1 LGHDT and CDR2 YNNKEL (reference sequence). V was clipped by 6 bases and J by 0 bases, with 21 bases between them. In nucleotides, the CDR3 is TGTGCCAGCAGTCGACGGCGGAACAGGGCCTACTCCTACGAGCAGTACTTC. Translated: CASSRRRNRAYSYEQYF.

The rearrangement joins TRBV23-1 to TRBJ2-3; TRBD2 matches at 13 bases. TRBV23-1 is reported as an ORF; its role is uncertain. The CDR3 is 21 residues long. Trimming removed 0 bases from V and 1 base from J; junction bases left unmatched: 13. In nucleotides, the CDR3 is TGCGCCAGCAGTCAATCGAGTAGGACTAGCGGGAGTGTGTCTGGCACAGATACGCAGTATTTT. It encodes CASSQSSRTSGSVSGTDTQYF.

This chain joins TRBV18 and TRBJ1-2; 10 bases are a match to TRBD1. Germline CDR1 is KGHSH and CDR2 is LQKENI. J was trimmed by 4 bases and V by 3 bases; bases with no gene match: 5. CDR3 length equals 15 residues. The CDR3 DNA is TGTGCCAGCTCACCTGGGACAGGGGAACTCTATGGCTACACCTTC. Amino acid sequence: CASSPGTGELYGYTF. Filled out from reference TRBV18 and TRBJ1-2, the complete variable domain reads NAGVMQNPRHLVRRRGQEARLRCSPMKGHSHVYWYRQLPEEGLKFMVYLQKENIIDESGMPKERFSAEFPKEGPSILRIQQVVRGDSAAYFCASSPGTGELYGYTFGSGTRLTVV.

V is TRBV10-1 and J is TRBJ2-3, with D unresolved. Germline values: CDR1 WNHNN, CDR2 SYGVQD (reference sequence). V was cut by 2 bases and J by 2 bases, with 5 bases left in between. The CDR3 consists of 13 residues. CDR3 DNA sequence: TGCGCCAGCAGTGAGCCCTCCACAGATACGCAGTATTTT. It translates to CASSEPSTDTQYF.

The chain joins TRBV5-1 to TRBJ2-3, with 7 nucleotides matching TRBD1. This CDR3 has 15 residues. The V segment lost 5 bases and the J segment 6 bases; nucleotides outside the gene matches: 12. Germline CDR1 and CDR2: SGHRS and YFSETQ. The CDR3 sequence: CASRAEGQPSDTQYF. The CDR3 coding sequence is TGCGCCAGCAGGGCTGAGGGACAGCCCTCGGATACGCAGTATTTT.

This chain's CDR3 is CASSVGGTGADTEAFF. The DNA for the CDR3 is TGTGCCAGCAGCGTAGGGGGGACAGGGGCGGACACTGAAGCTTTCTTT. This chain connects TRBV9 to TRBJ1-1; 10 bases match TRBD1. This CDR3 is built from 16 residues. Trimming took 0 bases from V and 3 from J; bases not matched to a gene: 5. Germline CDR1 is SGDLS and CDR2 is YYNGEE.

This chain joins TRBV27 and TRBJ2-2, with 14 bases that match TRBD2. This CDR3 region has 17 residues. The junction had 7 bases not matched to a gene; V was cut back by 5 bases and J by 5 bases. The germline gives CDR1 MNHEY, CDR2 SMNVEV (reference sequence). The DNA of the CDR3 is TGTGCCAGCAGTCCGGGACTAGCGGGAGTGAGGACCGGGGAGCTGTTTTTT. It is translated as CASSPGLAGVRTGELFF.

The gene calls are TRBV12-3 or TRBV12-4 and TRBJ2-4; TRBD2 might be the D (5 bases). Trimming cost V 3 bases and J 7 bases, with 7 bases left between them. The CDR3 is 12 amino acids. CDR3 in amino acids: CASSFGGNIQYF. CDR3 nucleotide sequence: TGTGCCAGCAGTTTCGGCGGGAACATTCAGTACTTC.

V gene TRBV18 combines with J gene TRBJ1-4; 10 bases agree with TRBD1. The J segment lost 11 bases and the V segment lost 3 bases, leaving 6 bases of the junction unmatched. CDR1 KGHSH and CDR2 LQKENI come from the germline V gene. This CDR3 spans 14 amino acids. CDR3 nucleotides: TGTGCCAGCTCACCCGTCGGGACAGGGGACAAACTGTTTTTT. Its protein is CASSPVGTGDKLFF.

This sequence joins TRBV6-5 and TRBJ1-5; the D gene is possibly TRBD1 (6 bases). V was clipped by 8 bases and J by 5 bases, with 10 bases between them. The V gene's germline CDR1 is MNHEY and CDR2 SVGAGI. The CDR3 is 12 amino acids. The CDR3 DNA reads as TGTGCCAGCCGGGCAGGGGATCAGCCCCAGCATTTT. Encoded protein: CASRAGDQPQHF.

The rearrangement links TRBV3-1 (or the pseudogene TRBV3-2) to TRBJ1-1; no clear D gene. This CDR3 is 12 amino acids long. Germline CDR1 LGHDT, CDR2 YNNKEL (reference sequence). V was pared by 6 bases and J by 11 bases, with 16 bases between. The CDR3 sequence: CASSPNQRRAFF. CDR3 sequence (DNA): TGTGCCAGCAGTCCCAATCAGCGGCGGGCTTTCTTT.

The chain is built from TRBV6-5 and TRBJ1-5, with a possible D match to TRBD1 (6 bases). The CDR3 extends over 15 amino acids. Between the trimmed V and J ends, which lost 6 bases and 4 bases, there was a span of 16 bases. CDR1 and CDR2 (germline): MNHEY, SVGAGI. This CDR3 is CASSLQGGTNQPQHF. The CDR3 DNA reads TGTGCCAGCAGCCTACAAGGTGGGACAAATCAGCCCCAGCATTTT.

This clone was detected once. This sequence joins TRBV5-4 and TRBJ1-4; tentative D call: TRBD1 (6 bases). With 0 bases removed from V and 3 bases from J, the gap between germline ends came to 6 bases. CDR1 is SGHNT and CDR2 is YYREEE in the germline V gene (reference sequence). The CDR3 has 14 residues. The CDR3 loop is CASSLGQANEKLFF. The CDR3 DNA reads TGTGCCAGCAGCTTGGGACAGGCTAATGAAAAACTGTTTTTT.

V usage is TRBV6-5 and J usage is TRBJ1-2; possibly TRBD1 for D (6 bases). The germline V gene has CDR1 MNHEY and CDR2 SVGAGI. This CDR3 has 15 amino acids. With 3 bases removed from V and 2 bases from J, the gap between germline ends came to 13 bases. The CDR3 protein is CASSYLETGNYGYTF. CDR3 coding DNA: TGTGCCAGCAGTTATCTCGAGACAGGAAACTATGGCTACACCTTC.